Sequencing of this T cell receptor beta chain was carried out in a study of beta chain features in type 1 diabetes. Study information: When patients were set against healthy donors, age, gender and cell yields were similar.

Reverse transcribing all isolated RNA meant expressed TCRB transcripts were sequenced. Produced via immunoSEQ multiplex PCR; TCRdb's table is partial and in-frame only. The table has hundreds of thousands of clones, over 13% seen once. The authors took one heparinised blood draw, averaging approximately 110 mL, from each donor. Stem cell-like memory, regulatory, central memory and naive CD4+ cells were sorted via CD45RO/CCR7/CD25/CD127/CD95/CD27. This clone was observed a few times. The antigen is undetermined. Study results and caveats: Sampled from patients, naive, central memory and Treg TCRB repertoires appeared more similar than those sampled from healthy donors. Moderate yet significant TCRB CDR3 shortening was seen in Type 1 diabetes patients in all four CD4+ subsets.

This clonotype originated in a man between 18 and 35 years old with type 1 diabetes. What was sequenced was naive CD4+ T cells from blood.

The CDR3 DNA sequence: TGTGCCAGCAGTGGGACAGTCGCCTATGGCTACACCTTC. Its translation is CASSGTVAYGYTF. The rearrangement links TRBV2 to TRBJ1-2; TRBD1 might be the D (6 bases). The V and J ends lost 4 bases and 4 bases respectively, with 10 bases between them. Per the germline V gene, CDR1 is SNHLY and CDR2 is FYNNEI. This CDR3 contains 13 residues.